These 6 T cell receptor beta chains were all obtained from the same sample, sequenced in a study of vaccination and CD4 T cells after COVID-19. Their antigens remain unidentified. The assay that was used to sequence DNA from cultured CD4+ T cells was the Oncomine TCR Beta short-read assay. TCRdb passed the PCR reads through MiXCR, listing each CDR3 protein once. The sample has around 16,000 distinct CDR3 sequences, approximately 54% seen once. Time point defined: late sampling 161 to 241 days after vaccination in a few convalescent patients. Treatment here: approximately 9-day PBMC culture with coronavirus spike peptide pools or control peptides (ViraFEST assay). The specimen was CD4+ T cells from blood, cultured in vitro, collected about 7 months after SARS-CoV-2 vaccination. These receptors all stem from a human donor who had recovered from COVID-19.

The chain combines TRBV7-8 with TRBJ2-7; 9 nucleotides align to TRBD1. The CDR3 has 16 amino acids. Germline V lookup: CDR1 SGHVS, CDR2 FQNEAQ. The junction had 16 bases not matched to a gene; V was cut back by 7 bases and J by 6 bases. The CDR3 bases are TGTGCCAGCAATCCCGACAGGGGGGGGATCAGGGGCGAGCAGTACTTC. It specifies CASNPDRGGIRGEQYF.

J is TRBJ2-3 and V is TRBV20-1, with TRBD2 identical over 10 bases. CDR1 is DFQATT and CDR2 is SNEGSKA in the germline V gene (reference sequence). The CDR3 is 18 residues long. V gave up 0 bases and J gave up 7 bases; unmatched junction bases: 16. The CDR3 DNA is TGCAGTGCTAGAGACCAACTAGCGGGACTCCGGGGGAGATATACGCAGTATTTT. Translating it yields CSARDQLAGLRGRYTQYF.

This clonotype was counted a few times. The genes are TRBV7-6 and TRBJ2-7; the D gene is possibly TRBD2 (6 bases). Germline values: CDR1 SGHVS, CDR2 FNYEAQ. The CDR3 runs 16 residues. The V gene lost 2 bases and the J gene lost 3 bases, with 17 bases spanning the gap. CDR3 sequence: CASSLLFSGDLYEQYF. The CDR3 DNA is TGTGCCAGCAGCTTACTGTTTAGCGGAGACCTCTACGAGCAGTACTTC. Full variable domain (outside the CDR3, taken from reference TRBV7-6 and TRBJ2-7): GAGVSQSPRYKVTKRGQDVALRCDPISGHVSLYWYRQALGQGPEFLTYFNYEAQQDKSGLPNDRFSAERPEGSISTLTIQRTEQRDSAMYRCASSLLFSGDLYEQYFGPGTRLTVT.

This clonotype was seen more than once but under ten times. This rearrangement joins TRBV7-2 to TRBJ2-3; 7 nucleotides agree with TRBD2. This CDR3 is built from 15 residues. Germline values: CDR1 SGHTA, CDR2 FQGNSA. V gave up 5 bases and J gave up 2 bases; unmatched junction bases: 7. CDR3 DNA sequence: TGTGCCAGCAGCCCCTGGGGGGGACCCACAGATACGCAGTATTTT. This translates into CASSPWGGPTDTQYF.

The genes are TRBV2 and TRBJ1-2, with TRBD1 as a possible D gene (6 bases). V was cut by 4 bases and J by 2 bases, with 11 bases left in between. The CDR3 covers 14 residues. CDR1 and CDR2 (germline): SNHLY, FYNNEI. CDR3 sequence reads: CASSVSGANYGYTF. In nucleotides, the CDR3 is TGTGCCAGCAGTGTATCAGGGGCCAACTATGGCTACACCTTC.

This chain uses TRBV27 with TRBJ2-7; D might be TRBD1 (6 bases). This CDR3 comprises 15 residues. The V end was cut by 0 bases, the J end by 7 bases, with 16 bases between. Germline V gene sequence: CDR1 MNHEY, CDR2 SMNVEV (reference sequence). In nucleotides, the CDR3 is TGTGCCAGCAGTTTATCCGGGACACAAACTGGGGAGCAGTACTTC. Encoded protein: CASSLSGTQTGEQYF.